This T cell receptor (beta chain) was captured in a study of blood T cells in healthy people across ages. For the second PCR, which ran for about 7 to 12 cycles, a sample-barcoded 5' primer and a J-beta primer mix were used. Tags on each cDNA molecule came from a template-switch adaptor with 12 random nucleotides. TCRdb independently ran MiXCR on the 5' RACE reads; one entry per CDR3 protein. The sample gives about 1 million distinct CDR3 sequences, 45% of which show up once; around 18% is in the top ten. This clonotype occurred a few times. This CDR3 is 15 amino acids long. Trimming removed 1 base at V and 8 bases at J, with 15 bases between. Germline CDR1 is SGHVS and CDR2 is FQNEAQ. In each sample, at least 6.5 million PBMCs were isolated. No fewer than 5.5 micrograms of total RNA were isolated from every sample.

The gene calls are TRBV7-8 and TRBJ2-1; possible D gene TRBD1, 6 bases. The sequence came from a woman aged 60 to 75 in good health. Material for sequencing was blood. DNA for the CDR3: TGTGCCAGCAGCTTAGACGTGGCAGGGGAGTATGAGCAGTTCTTC. It is translated as CASSLDVAGEYEQFF.